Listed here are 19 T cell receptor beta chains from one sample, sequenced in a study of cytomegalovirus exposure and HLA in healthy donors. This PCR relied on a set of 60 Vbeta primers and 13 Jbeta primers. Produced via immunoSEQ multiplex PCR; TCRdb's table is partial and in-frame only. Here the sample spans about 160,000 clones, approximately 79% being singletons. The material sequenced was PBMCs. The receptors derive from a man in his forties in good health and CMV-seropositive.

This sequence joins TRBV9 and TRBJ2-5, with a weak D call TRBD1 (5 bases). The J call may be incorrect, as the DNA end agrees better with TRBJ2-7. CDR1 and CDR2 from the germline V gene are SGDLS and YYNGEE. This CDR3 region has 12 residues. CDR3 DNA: TGTGCCAGCAGCGTAGGACAGAACGAGCAGTACTTC. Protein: CASSVGQNEQYF.

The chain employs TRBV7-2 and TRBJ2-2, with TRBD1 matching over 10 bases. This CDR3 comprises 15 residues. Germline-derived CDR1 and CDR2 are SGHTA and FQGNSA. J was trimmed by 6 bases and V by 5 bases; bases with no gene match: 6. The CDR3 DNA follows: TGTGCCAGCAGCCCGGGGACAGGGGTGCCCGGGGAGCTGTTTTTT. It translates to CASSPGTGVPGELFF. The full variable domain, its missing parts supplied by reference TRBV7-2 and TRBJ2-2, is GAGVSQSPSNKVTEKGKDVELRCDPISGHTALYWYRQSLGQGLEFLIYFQGNSAPDKSGLPSDRFSAERTGGSVSTLTIQRTQQEDSAVYLCASSPGTGVPGELFFGEGSRLTVL.

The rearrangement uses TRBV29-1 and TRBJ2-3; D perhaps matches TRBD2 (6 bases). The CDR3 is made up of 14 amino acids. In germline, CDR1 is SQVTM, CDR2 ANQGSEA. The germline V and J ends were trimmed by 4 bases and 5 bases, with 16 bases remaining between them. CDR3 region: CSVGEVWGEDTQYF. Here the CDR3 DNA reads TGCAGCGTTGGGGAGGTTTGGGGCGAAGATACGCAGTATTTT.

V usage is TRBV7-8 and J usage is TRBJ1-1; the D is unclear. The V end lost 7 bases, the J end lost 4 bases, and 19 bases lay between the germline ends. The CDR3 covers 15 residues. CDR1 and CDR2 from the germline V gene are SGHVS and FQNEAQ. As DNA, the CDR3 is TGTGCCAGCACCCCTTATCTCCGGGTCCTCACTGAAGCTTTCTTT. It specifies CASTPYLRVLTEAFF.

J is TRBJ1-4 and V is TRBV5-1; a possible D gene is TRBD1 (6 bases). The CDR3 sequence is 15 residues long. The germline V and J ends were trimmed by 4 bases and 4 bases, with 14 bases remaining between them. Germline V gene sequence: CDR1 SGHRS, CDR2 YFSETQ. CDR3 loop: CASSGGPQGNEKLFF. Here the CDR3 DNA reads TGCGCCAGCAGCGGGGGCCCTCAGGGTAATGAAAAACTGTTTTTT.

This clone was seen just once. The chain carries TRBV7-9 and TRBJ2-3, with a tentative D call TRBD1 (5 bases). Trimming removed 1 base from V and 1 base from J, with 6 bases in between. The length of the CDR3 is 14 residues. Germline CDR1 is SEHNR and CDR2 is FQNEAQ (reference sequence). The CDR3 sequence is CASSLGRGTDTQYF. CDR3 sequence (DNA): TGTGCCAGCAGCTTAGGCAGGGGCACAGATACGCAGTATTTT.

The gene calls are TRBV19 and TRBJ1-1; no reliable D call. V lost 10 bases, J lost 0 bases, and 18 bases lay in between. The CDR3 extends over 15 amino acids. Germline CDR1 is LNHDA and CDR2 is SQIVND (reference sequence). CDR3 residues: CATAGTSTMNTEAFF. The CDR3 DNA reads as TGTGCCACCGCGGGAACATCCACTATGAACACTGAAGCTTTCTTT.

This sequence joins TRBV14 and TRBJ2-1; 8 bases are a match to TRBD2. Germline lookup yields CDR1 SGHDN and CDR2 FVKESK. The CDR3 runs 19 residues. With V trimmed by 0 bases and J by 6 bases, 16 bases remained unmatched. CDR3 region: CASSQDPSGKRTSGNEQFF. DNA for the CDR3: TGTGCCAGCAGCCAAGATCCCTCGGGCAAACGTACTAGCGGCAATGAGCAGTTCTTC. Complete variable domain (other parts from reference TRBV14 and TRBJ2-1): EAGVTQFPSHSVIEKGQTVTLRCDPISGHDNLYWYRRVMGKEIKFLLHFVKESKQDESGMPNNRFLAERTGGTYSTLKVQPAELEDSGVYFCASSQDPSGKRTSGNEQFFGPGTRLTVL.

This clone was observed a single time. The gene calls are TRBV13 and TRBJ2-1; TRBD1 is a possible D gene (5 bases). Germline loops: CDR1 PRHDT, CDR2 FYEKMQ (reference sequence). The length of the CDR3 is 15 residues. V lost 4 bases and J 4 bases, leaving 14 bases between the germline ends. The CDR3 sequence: CASSSPRTPYNEQFF. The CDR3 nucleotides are TGTGCCAGCAGCTCTCCCAGGACACCTTACAATGAGCAGTTCTTC.

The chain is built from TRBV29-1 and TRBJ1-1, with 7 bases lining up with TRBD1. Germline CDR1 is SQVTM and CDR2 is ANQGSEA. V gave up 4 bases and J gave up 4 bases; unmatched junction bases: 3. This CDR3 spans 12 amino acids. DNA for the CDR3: TGCAGCGTTGTTGAGGGGGCCACTGAAGCTTTCTTT. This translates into CSVVEGATEAFF.

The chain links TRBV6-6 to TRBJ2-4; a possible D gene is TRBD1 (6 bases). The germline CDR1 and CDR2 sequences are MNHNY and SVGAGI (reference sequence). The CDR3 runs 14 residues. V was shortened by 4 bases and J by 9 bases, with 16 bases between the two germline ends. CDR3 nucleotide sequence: TGTGCCAGCAGTTCCTCGGACAGATCGGGCATTCAGTACTTC. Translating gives CASSSSDRSGIQYF.

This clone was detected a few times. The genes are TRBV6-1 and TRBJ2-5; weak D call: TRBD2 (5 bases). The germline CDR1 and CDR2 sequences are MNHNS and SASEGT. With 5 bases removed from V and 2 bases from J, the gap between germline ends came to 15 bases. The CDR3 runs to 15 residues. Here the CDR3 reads CASSFSDEGQETQYF. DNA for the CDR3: TGTGCCAGCAGTTTTTCGGATGAGGGACAAGAGACCCAGTACTTC.

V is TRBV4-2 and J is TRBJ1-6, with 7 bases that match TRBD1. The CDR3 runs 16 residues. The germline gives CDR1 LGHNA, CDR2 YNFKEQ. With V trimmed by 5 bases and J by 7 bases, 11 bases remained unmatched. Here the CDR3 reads CASSYQSGQTNSPLHF. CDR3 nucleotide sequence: TGTGCCAGCAGCTATCAGTCGGGACAGACGAATTCACCCCTCCACTTT.

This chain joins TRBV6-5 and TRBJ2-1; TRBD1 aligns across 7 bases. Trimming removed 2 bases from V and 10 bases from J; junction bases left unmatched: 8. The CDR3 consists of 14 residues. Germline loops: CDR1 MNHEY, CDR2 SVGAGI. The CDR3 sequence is CASSYPDRKGEQFF. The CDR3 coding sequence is TGTGCCAGCAGTTACCCGGACAGGAAGGGAGAGCAGTTCTTC.

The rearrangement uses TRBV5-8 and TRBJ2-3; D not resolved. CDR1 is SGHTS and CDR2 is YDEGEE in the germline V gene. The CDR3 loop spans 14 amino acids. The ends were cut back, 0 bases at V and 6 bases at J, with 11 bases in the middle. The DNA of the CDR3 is TGTGCCAGCAGCTTGGGTTCCTCCGGGGATACGCAGTATTTT. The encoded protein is CASSLGSSGDTQYF. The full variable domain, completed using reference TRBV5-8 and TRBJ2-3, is EAGVTQSPTHLIKTRGQQATLRCSPISGHTSVYWYQQALGLGLQFLLWYDEGEERNRGNFPPRFSGRQFPNYSSELNVNALELEDSALYLCASSLGSSGDTQYFGPGTRLTVL.

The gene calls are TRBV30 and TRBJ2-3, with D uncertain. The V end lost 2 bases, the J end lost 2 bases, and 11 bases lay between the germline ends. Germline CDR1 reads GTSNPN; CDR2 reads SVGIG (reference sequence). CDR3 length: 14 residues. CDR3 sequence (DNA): TGTGCCTGGAGTTTTTCTCCCTTCACAGATACGCAGTATTTT. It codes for CAWSFSPFTDTQYF.

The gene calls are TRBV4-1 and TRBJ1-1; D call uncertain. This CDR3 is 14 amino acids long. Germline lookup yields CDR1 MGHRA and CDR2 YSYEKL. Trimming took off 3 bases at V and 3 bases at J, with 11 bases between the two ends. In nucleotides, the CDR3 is TGCGCCAGCAGCCATGCCCAGTTGGACACTGAAGCTTTCTTT. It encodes CASSHAQLDTEAFF.

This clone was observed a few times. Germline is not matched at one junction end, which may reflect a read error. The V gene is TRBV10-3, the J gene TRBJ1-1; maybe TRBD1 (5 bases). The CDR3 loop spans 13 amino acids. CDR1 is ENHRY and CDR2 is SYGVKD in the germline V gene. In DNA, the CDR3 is TGTGCCATCACTGAGGGGAGGAACACTGAAGCTTTCTTT. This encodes CAITEGRNTEAFF.

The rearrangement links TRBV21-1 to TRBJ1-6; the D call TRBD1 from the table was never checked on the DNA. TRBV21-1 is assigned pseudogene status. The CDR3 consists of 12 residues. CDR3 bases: TGTGCCAGAAGGACAGCCAATTCACCCCTCCACTTT. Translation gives CARRTANSPLHF.